Shown below are 17 T cell receptor beta chains from a single sample sequenced in a study of shared clonotypes between healthy human individuals. The data were produced by immunoSEQ multiplex PCR, yet TCRdb's version contains in-frame clones alone and is incomplete. The sample holds some 320,000 clones, 87% seen once. The sequenced sample consisted of memory CD8+ T cells sorted from blood. The sample's subset: CD45RO+ cells pooled with CCR7-negative TemRA cells. Receptors were obtained from a man between 18 and 35 years old in good health.

The gene calls are TRBV7-2 and TRBJ2-1; 9 bases are a match to TRBD2. V lost 6 bases and J lost 9; bases outside the gene matches: 6. The CDR3 totals 13 residues. CDR1 and CDR2 (germline): SGHTA, FQGNSA. CDR3 sequence reads: CASSPGTSFEQFF. The CDR3 bases are TGTGCCAGCAGTCCCGGGACTAGCTTTGAGCAGTTCTTC.

This sequence joins TRBV5-6 and TRBJ2-1; 8 bases line up with TRBD2. In germline, CDR1 is SGHDT, CDR2 YYEEEE. There are 12 residues in the CDR3. Germline trimming cut 4 bases from V and 9 bases from J; bases unmatched to any gene: 3. The CDR3 protein is CASSPTSAEQFF. In nucleotides, the CDR3 is TGTGCCAGCAGCCCGACTAGCGCTGAGCAGTTCTTC. Drawing the rest from reference TRBV5-6 and TRBJ2-1, the complete variable domain is DAGVTQSPTHLIKTRGQQVTLRCSPKSGHDTVSWYQQALGQGPQFIFQYYEEEERQRGNFPDRFSGHQFPNYSSELNVNALLLGDSALYLCASSPTSAEQFFGPGTRLTVL.

The table lists this clone with a count of one. V usage is TRBV4-3 and J usage is TRBJ1-6, with a weak D call TRBD1 (5 bases). Germline V gene lookup returns CDR1 LGHNA and CDR2 YSLEER. The CDR3 extends over 15 amino acids. Trimming shortened V by 4 bases and J by 3 bases, and 10 bases separated the two germline ends. This chain's CDR3 is CASSPDSGYNSPLHF. CDR3 nucleotide sequence: TGCGCCAGCAGCCCCGACAGCGGCTATAATTCACCCCTCCACTTT.

This rearrangement joins TRBV13 to TRBJ2-4, with D unresolved. V lost 5 bases to trimming and J lost 0 bases, with 8 bases between them. Germline V CDR1 and CDR2: PRHDT, FYEKMQ (reference sequence). The CDR3 has 14 amino acids. The CDR3 sequence: CASSPGLAKNIQYF. In nucleotides, the CDR3 is TGTGCCAGCAGCCCGGGTTTAGCCAAAAACATTCAGTACTTC.

This clone was seen just once. The chain recombines TRBV4-1 with TRBJ1-1, with 7 bases matching TRBD1. The CDR3 runs to 18 residues. The V gene end was trimmed by 4 bases and the J gene end by 0 bases; junction bases not matched to a gene: 14. CDR1 and CDR2 from the germline V gene are MGHRA and YSYEKL. The CDR3 DNA follows: TGCGCCAGCAGCCCCATACAGAGCAGGGGGTTCTTGAACACTGAAGCTTTCTTT. This gives the protein CASSPIQSRGFLNTEAFF.

This clone has a single count. The same CDR3 is also encoded by other DNA sequences in this sample. The rearrangement uses TRBV6-5 and TRBJ1-2; D is uncertain. The CDR3 sequence is 14 residues long. Germline CDR1 and CDR2: MNHEY and SVGAGI. With 0 bases removed from V and 4 bases from J, the gap between germline ends came to 9 bases. The CDR3 is CASSYSSGSYGYTF. The CDR3 coding sequence is TGTGCCAGCAGTTACTCGTCGGGCAGCTATGGCTACACCTTC.

The rearrangement joins TRBV10-2 to TRBJ2-2; TRBD2 is a possible D gene (5 bases). V gave up 0 bases and J gave up 2 bases, with 10 bases separating them. Germline V CDR1 and CDR2: WSHSY, SAAADI. The CDR3 loop spans 16 amino acids. CDR3 nucleotide sequence: TGCGCCAGCAGTGAGTCGTATCCGGGAAACACCGGGGAGCTGTTTTTT. Protein: CASSESYPGNTGELFF.

The CDR3 reads CASSSPQGSTEAFF. CDR3 in DNA: TGTGCCAGCAGTTCCCCCCAGGGTAGCACTGAAGCTTTCTTT. The genes are TRBV27 and TRBJ1-1; perhaps TRBD1 as D (5 bases). CDR1 and CDR2 (germline): MNHEY, SMNVEV (reference sequence). Trimming stripped 4 bases from V and 4 bases from J, with 13 bases between. This CDR3 region has 14 residues.

This chain uses TRBV5-6 with TRBJ2-1; D may be TRBD1 or TRBD2 (5 bases each). The CDR3 loop spans 13 amino acids. Per the germline V gene, CDR1 is SGHDT and CDR2 is YYEEEE. The ends were cut back, 4 bases at V and 6 bases at J, with 11 bases in the middle. In DNA, the CDR3 is TGTGCCAGCAGCCCGGGGCATCCCAATGAGCAGTTCTTC. It is translated as CASSPGHPNEQFF.

This clone has only a few counts. The chain joins TRBV29-1 to TRBJ1-4, with TRBD1 matching over 7 bases. Unmatched junction bases numbered 7, after V lost 6 bases and J lost 0 bases. The length of the CDR3 is 15 residues. CDR1 is SQVTM and CDR2 is ANQGSEA in the germline V gene. Here the CDR3 reads CSVQDRVSTNEKLFF. Here the CDR3 DNA reads TGCAGCGTACAAGACAGGGTCTCAACTAATGAAAAACTGTTTTTT.

V and J are TRBV5-1 and TRBJ2-5; tentatively, D is TRBD1 or TRBD2 (5 bases each). In germline, CDR1 is SGHRS, CDR2 YFSETQ. The length of the CDR3 is 15 residues. V lost 0 bases, J lost 7 bases, and 16 bases lay in between. CDR3 DNA: TGCGCCAGCAGCTTGGCGTACGGGATCCAGGGGACCCAGTACTTC. Translated: CASSLAYGIQGTQYF.

The CDR3 is CASSYGGAFEQFF. CDR3 nucleotides: TGTGCCAGCAGTTACGGAGGGGCTTTCGAGCAGTTCTTC. The chain uses TRBV6-5 and TRBJ2-1; possibly TRBD2 for D (6 bases). V was cut by 2 bases and J by 10 bases, with 12 bases left in between. The CDR3 consists of 13 residues. CDR1 is MNHEY and CDR2 is SVGAGI in the germline V gene.

CDR3 DNA sequence: TGTGCCAGCAGCGGGACATACACTGAAGCTTTCTTT. It specifies CASSGTYTEAFF. The chain couples TRBV2 to TRBJ1-1; D perhaps matches TRBD1 (6 bases). Germline lookup yields CDR1 SNHLY and CDR2 FYNNEI. This CDR3 spans 12 amino acids. V dropped 6 bases and J dropped 3 bases, with 8 bases sitting between them.

This clone was recorded only once. An end of the junction differs from the germline gene, which may be a read error. The CDR3 region is CASSLGPGAETQYF. In nucleotides, the CDR3 is TGTGCTAGCAGCTTAGGCCCGGGGGCAGAGACCCAGTACTTC. The chain combines TRBV7-7 with TRBJ2-5; D tentatively reads TRBD1 or TRBD2 (6 bases each). This CDR3 has 14 residues. Germline V CDR1 and CDR2: SSHAT, FNYEAQ (reference sequence).

In its sample, this clone was seen a few times. The V gene is TRBV7-9, the J gene TRBJ1-1, with TRBD1 matching 7 bases. Trimming removed 5 bases from V and 1 base from J; junction bases left unmatched: 7. The CDR3 length is 15 residues. Germline CDR1 reads SEHNR; CDR2 reads FQNEAQ (reference sequence). The CDR3 spells CASSPKTGRNTEAFF. The CDR3 nucleotides read TGTGCCAGCAGCCCAAAGACAGGGCGGAACACTGAAGCTTTCTTT.

The chain uses TRBV4-1 and TRBJ2-7; no definite D call. Germline values: CDR1 MGHRA, CDR2 YSYEKL. Trimming removed 1 base from V and 3 bases from J, with 10 bases in between. The CDR3 is 14 amino acids. In DNA, the CDR3 is TGCGCCAGCAGCCAAGGGGCGGCTAACTACGAGCAGTACTTC. It is translated as CASSQGAANYEQYF.

The rearrangement uses TRBV5-1 and TRBJ2-7; 9 positions match TRBD1. CDR1 SGHRS and CDR2 YFSETQ come from the germline V gene. With 3 bases clipped from V and 4 bases from J, the junction kept 14 bases outside the gene matches. The CDR3 sequence is 17 residues long. CDR3 loop: CASSYRAMTGGAYEQYF. The CDR3 region has the DNA TGCGCCAGCAGCTACCGAGCCATGACAGGGGGGGCTTACGAGCAGTACTTC.